The TCR beta chain under discussion was sequenced for a study of blood T cell repertoires in COVID-19. Looking at the study overall: T cells, B-cell-depleted T cells, or PBMCs supplied cDNA or gDNA.

This CDR3 is 14 amino acids long. The germline V gene has CDR1 SQVTM and CDR2 ANQGSEA. The V segment lost 7 bases and the J segment 5 bases; nucleotides outside the gene matches: 11. TCRdb's table, derived via immunoSEQ multiplex PCR, lists solely in-frame clones and lacks some. The sample shows 210,000 or so clones, 80% to 90% of them seen only once. Material for sequencing was PBMCs or T cells enriched from blood (not recorded which). The gene calls are TRBV29-1 and TRBJ2-1; 7 nucleotides line up with TRBD2. The receptor's source is a woman in her thirties who had been exposed to COVID-19. The CDR3 reads CSAESGRPNNEQFF. The DNA of the CDR3 is TGCAGCGCCGAGTCCGGGAGGCCCAACAATGAGCAGTTCTTC.